The present TCR beta chain was sequenced within a study of shared clonotypes between healthy human individuals. Germline trimming cut 8 bases from V and 3 bases from J; bases unmatched to any gene: 6. The CDR3 is made up of 13 amino acids. From germline, CDR1 is SGHVS and CDR2 FQNEAQ. Deep level was the assay's run setting. Libraries were prepared by immunoSEQ multiplex PCR; TCRdb keeps only in-frame clonotypes and omits some of them. Of hundreds of thousands of clones in the sample, around 79% were seen once. Unsorted material relied on approximately 100 million PBMCs as the source of genomic DNA. The chain combines TRBV7-8 with TRBJ2-7; 8 nucleotides align to TRBD1. Specimen: PBMCs. The sequence was obtained from a woman aged 40 to 50 in good health. Some clones in this sample may be carry-over from other donors' samples. In nucleotides, the CDR3 is TGTGCCAGCGGACGGACAGGGAGCTACGAGCAGTACTTC. As protein: CASGRTGSYEQYF.